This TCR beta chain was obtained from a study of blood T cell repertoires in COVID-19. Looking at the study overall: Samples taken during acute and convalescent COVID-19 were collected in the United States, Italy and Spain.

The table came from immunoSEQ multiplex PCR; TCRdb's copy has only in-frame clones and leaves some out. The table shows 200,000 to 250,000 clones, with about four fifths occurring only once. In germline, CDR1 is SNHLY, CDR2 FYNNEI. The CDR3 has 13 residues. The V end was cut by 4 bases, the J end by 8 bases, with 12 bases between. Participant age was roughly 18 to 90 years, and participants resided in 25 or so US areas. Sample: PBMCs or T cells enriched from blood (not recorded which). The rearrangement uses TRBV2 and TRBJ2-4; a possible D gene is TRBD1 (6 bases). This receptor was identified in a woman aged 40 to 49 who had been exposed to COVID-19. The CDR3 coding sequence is TGTGCCAGCAGTGCACAGGGTCAAGACATTCAGTACTTC. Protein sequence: CASSAQGQDIQYF.